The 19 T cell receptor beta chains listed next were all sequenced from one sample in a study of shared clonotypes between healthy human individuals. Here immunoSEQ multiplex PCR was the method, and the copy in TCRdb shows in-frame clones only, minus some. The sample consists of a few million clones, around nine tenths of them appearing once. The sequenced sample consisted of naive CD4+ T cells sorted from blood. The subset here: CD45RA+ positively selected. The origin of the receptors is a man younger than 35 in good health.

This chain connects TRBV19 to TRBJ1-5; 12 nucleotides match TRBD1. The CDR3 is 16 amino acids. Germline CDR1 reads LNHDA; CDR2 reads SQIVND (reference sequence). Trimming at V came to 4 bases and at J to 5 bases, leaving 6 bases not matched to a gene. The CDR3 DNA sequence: TGTGCCAGTAGTAACCCCGGGACAGGGGGCGATCAGCCCCAGCATTTT. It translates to CASSNPGTGGDQPQHF. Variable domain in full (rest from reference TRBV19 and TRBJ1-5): DGGITQSPKYLFRKEGQNVTLSCEQNLNHDAMYWYRQDPGQGLRLIYYSQIVNDFQKGDIAEGYSVSREKKESFPLTVTSAQKNPTAFYLCASSNPGTGGDQPQHFGDGTRLSIL.

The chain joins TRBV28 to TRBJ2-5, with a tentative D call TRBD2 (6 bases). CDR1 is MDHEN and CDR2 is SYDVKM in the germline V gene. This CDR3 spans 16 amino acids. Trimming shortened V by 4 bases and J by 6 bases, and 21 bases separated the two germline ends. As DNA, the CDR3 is TGTGCCAGCAGTTCAGGAGGGCAGGGACGGCCAAAGACCCAGTACTTC. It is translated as CASSSGGQGRPKTQYF.

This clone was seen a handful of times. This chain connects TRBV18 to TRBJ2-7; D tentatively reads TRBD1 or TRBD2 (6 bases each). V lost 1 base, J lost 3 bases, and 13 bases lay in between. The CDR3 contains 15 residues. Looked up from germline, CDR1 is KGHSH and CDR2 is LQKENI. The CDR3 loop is CASSPQGGSNYEQYF. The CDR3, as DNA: TGTGCCAGCTCACCACAGGGGGGAAGTAACTACGAGCAGTACTTC.

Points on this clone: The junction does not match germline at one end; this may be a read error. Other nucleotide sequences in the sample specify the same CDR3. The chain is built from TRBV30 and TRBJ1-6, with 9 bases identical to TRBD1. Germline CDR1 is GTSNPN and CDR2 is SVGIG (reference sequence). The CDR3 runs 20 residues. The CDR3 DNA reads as TGTGCCTGGAGAAGGGCCAAATGGACAGGGGCAAGCTCCTATAATTCACCTCTCCACTTT. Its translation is CAWRRAKWTGASSYNSPLHF.

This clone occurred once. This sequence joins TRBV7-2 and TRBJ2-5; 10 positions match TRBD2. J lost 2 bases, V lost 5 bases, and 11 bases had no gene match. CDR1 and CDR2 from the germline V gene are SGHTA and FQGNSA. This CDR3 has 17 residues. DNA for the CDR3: TGTGCCAGCAGCGTCCCTCGGACTAGCGGAAAACAAGAGACCCAGTACTTC. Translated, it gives CASSVPRTSGKQETQYF. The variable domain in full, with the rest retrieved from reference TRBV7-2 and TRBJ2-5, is GAGVSQSPSNKVTEKGKDVELRCDPISGHTALYWYRQSLGQGLEFLIYFQGNSAPDKSGLPSDRFSAERTGGSVSTLTIQRTQQEDSAVYLCASSVPRTSGKQETQYFGPGTRLLVL.

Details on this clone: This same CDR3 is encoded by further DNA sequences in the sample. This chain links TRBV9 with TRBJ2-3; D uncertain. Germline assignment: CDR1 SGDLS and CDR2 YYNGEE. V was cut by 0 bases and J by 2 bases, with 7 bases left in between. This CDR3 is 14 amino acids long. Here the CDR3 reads CASSVGRNTDTQYF. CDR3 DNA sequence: TGTGCCAGCAGCGTAGGGAGAAACACAGATACGCAGTATTTT. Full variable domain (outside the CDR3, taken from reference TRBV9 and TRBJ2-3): DSGVTQTPKHLITATGQRVTLRCSPRSGDLSVYWYQQSLDQGLQFLIQYYNGEERAKGNILERFSAQQFPDLHSELNLSSLELGDSALYFCASSVGRNTDTQYFGPGTRLTVL.

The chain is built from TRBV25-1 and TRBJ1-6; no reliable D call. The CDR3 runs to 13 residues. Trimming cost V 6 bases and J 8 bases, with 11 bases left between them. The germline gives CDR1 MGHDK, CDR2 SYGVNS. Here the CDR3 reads CASSAFGYSPLHF. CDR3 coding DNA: TGTGCCAGCAGCGCCTTCGGGTATTCACCCCTCCACTTT.

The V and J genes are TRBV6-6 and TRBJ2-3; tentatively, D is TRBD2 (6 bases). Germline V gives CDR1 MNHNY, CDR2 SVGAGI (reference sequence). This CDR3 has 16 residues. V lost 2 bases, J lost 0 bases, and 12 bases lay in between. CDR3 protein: CASSYPTSSSTDTQYF. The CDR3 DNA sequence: TGTGCCAGCAGTTACCCCACTAGCAGTAGCACAGATACGCAGTATTTT.

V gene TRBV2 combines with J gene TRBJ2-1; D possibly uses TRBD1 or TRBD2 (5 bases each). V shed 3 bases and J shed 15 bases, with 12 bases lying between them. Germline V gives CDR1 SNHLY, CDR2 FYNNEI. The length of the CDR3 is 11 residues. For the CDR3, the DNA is TGTGCCAGCAGTGACAGGGTAGCGCTGTTCTTC. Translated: CASSDRVALFF.

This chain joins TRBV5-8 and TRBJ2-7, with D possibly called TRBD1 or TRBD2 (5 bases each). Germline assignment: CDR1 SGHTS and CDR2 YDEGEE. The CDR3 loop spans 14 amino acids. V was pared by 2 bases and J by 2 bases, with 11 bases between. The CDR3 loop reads CASSFWGSPYEQYF. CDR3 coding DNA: TGTGCCAGCAGCTTCTGGGGGAGTCCCTACGAGCAGTACTTC.

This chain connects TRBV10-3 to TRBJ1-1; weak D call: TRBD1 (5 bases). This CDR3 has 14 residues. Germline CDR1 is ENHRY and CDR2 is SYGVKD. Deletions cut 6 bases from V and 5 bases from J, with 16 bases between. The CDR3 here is CAIRLQDSGTEAFF. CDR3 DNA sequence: TGTGCCATCAGATTACAGGATTCCGGGACTGAAGCTTTCTTT.

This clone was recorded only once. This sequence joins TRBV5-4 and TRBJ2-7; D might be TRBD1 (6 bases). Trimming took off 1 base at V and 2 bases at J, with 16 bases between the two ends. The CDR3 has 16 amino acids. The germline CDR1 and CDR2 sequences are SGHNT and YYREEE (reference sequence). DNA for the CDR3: TGTGCCAGCAGCTTGCCCTTTCCGGCAGGGGCCTACGAGCAGTACTTC. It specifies CASSLPFPAGAYEQYF.

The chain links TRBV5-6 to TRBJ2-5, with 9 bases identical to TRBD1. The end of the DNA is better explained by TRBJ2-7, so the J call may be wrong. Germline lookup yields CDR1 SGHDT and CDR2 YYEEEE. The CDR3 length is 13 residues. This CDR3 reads CASRGQGLGEQYF. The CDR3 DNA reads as TGTGCCAGCAGGGGACAGGGTTTGGGCGAGCAGTACTTC.

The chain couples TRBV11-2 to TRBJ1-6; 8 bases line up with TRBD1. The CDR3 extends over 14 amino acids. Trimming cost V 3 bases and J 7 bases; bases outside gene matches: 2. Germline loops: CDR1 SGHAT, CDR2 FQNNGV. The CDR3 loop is CASSLGQVNSPLHF. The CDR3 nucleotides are TGTGCCAGCAGCTTGGGACAGGTGAATTCACCCCTCCACTTT. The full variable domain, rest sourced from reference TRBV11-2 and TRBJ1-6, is EAGVAQSPRYKIIEKRQSVAFWCNPISGHATLYWYQQILGQGPKLLIQFQNNGVVDDSQLPKDRFSAERLKGVDSTLKIQPAKLEDSAVYLCASSLGQVNSPLHFGNGTRLTVT.

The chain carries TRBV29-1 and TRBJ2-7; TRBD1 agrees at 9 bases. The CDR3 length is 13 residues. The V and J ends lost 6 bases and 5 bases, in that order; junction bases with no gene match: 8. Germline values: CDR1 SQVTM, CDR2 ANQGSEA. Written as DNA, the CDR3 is TGCAGCGTAGCCCTGGACAGGGGCCACGAGCAGTACTTC. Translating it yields CSVALDRGHEQYF.

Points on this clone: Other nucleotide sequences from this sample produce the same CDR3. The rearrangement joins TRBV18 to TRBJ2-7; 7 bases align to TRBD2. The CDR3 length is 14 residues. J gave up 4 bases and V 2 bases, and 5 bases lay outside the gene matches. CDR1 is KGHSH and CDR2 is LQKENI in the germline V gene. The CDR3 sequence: CASSPGAGEYEQYF. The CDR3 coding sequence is TGTGCCAGCTCACCAGGGGCGGGAGAATACGAGCAGTACTTC. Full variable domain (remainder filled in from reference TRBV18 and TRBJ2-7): NAGVMQNPRHLVRRRGQEARLRCSPMKGHSHVYWYRQLPEEGLKFMVYLQKENIIDESGMPKERFSAEFPKEGPSILRIQQVVRGDSAAYFCASSPGAGEYEQYFGPGTRLTVT.

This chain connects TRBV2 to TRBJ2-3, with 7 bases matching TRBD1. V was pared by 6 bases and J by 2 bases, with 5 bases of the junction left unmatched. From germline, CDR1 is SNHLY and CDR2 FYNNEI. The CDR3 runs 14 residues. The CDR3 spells CASRKGQNTDTQYF. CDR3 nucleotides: TGTGCCAGCAGAAAGGGACAGAACACAGATACGCAGTATTTT.

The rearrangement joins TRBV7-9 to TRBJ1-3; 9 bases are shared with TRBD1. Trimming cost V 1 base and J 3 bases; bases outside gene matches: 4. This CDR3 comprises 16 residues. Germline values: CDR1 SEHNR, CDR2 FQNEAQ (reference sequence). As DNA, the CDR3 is TGTGCCAGCAGCTTAGGGGACAGGGAGTTTGGAAACACCATATATTTT. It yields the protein CASSLGDREFGNTIYF.

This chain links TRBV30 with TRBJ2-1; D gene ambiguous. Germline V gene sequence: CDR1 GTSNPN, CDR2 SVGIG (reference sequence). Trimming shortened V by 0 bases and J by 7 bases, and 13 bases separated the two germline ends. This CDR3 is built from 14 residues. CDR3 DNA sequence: TGTGCCTGGAGTGTACTCGACACTCGGAATGAGCAGTTCTTC. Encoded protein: CAWSVLDTRNEQFF.